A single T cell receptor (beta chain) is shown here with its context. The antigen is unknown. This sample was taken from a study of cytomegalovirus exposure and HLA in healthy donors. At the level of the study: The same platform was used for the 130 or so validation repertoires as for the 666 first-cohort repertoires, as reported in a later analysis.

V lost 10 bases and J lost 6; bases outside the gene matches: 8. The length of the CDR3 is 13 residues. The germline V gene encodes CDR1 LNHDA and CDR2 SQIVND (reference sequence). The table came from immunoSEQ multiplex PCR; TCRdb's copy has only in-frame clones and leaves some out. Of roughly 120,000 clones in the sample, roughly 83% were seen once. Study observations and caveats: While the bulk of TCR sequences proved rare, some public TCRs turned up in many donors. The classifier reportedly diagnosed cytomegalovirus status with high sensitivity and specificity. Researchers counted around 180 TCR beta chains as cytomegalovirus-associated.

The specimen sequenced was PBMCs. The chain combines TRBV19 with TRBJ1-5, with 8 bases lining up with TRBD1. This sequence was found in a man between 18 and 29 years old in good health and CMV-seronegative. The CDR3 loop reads CATRQGLSQPQHF. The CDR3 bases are TGTGCCACCCGACAGGGGTTGAGTCAGCCCCAGCATTTT.